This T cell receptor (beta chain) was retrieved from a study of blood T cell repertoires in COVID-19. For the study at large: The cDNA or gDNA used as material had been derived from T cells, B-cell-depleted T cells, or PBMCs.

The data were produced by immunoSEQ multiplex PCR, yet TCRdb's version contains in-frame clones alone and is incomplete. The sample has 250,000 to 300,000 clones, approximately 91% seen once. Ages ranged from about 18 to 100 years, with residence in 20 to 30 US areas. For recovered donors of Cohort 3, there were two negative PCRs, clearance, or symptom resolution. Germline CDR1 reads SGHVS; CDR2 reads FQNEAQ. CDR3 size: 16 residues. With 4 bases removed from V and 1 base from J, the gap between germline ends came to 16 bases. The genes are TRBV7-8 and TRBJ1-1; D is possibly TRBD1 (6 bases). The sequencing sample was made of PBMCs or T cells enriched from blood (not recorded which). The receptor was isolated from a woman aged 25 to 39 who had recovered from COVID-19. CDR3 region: CASSSGLGRGNTEAFF. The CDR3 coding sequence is TGTGCCAGCAGCTCAGGGTTAGGCAGGGGGAACACTGAAGCTTTCTTT.